The clone carrying this T cell receptor beta chain has at least ten counts. Uncontrolled infection, other autoimmune disease, pregnancy or lactation led to exclusion. Cells are PBMCs isolated from roughly 9.3 ml of fresh blood. RNA transcripts served as the template for amplifying TCR beta CDR3 regions. The study used the HTBI primer set for a first-round RT-PCR of the TCR CDR3. Each CDR3 protein is one row after TCRdb ran MiXCR on the multiplex PCR reads. Of 500,000 to 800,000 distinct CDR3 sequences in the sample, approximately 14% were seen once. The data were obtained in a study of T cells in Graves' hyperthyroidism and ophthalmopathy. V was clipped by 1 base and J by 3 bases, with 9 bases between them. This CDR3 has 14 amino acids.

Sequencing was performed on blood. The chain couples TRBV12-3 or TRBV12-4 to TRBJ1-1, with a tentative D call TRBD1 (5 bases). This clonotype was obtained from a woman between 45 and 65 years old with Graves' ophthalmopathy. The CDR3 reads CASSLVGVHTEAFF. The CDR3 nucleotides are TGTGCCAGCAGTTTAGTGGGGGTACACACTGAAGCTTTCTTT.